One and the same sample provided the 14 T cell receptor beta chains below, sequenced in a study of response to subunit inactivated influenza vaccine. From the RT-PCR reads, TCRdb called clonotypes with MiXCR, one entry per CDR3 protein. The sample holds around 600,000 distinct CDR3 sequences, around 10% seen once. A further study also used this sample, focusing on T cells expressing NK-cell markers. Per that study: 5'RACE template switching with UMIs produced the TCR beta cDNA.

Sequenced here: PBMCs from blood, sampled on the day of vaccination. The source of these receptors is a man over 45 who received an inactivated influenza vaccine.

This clonotype was recorded at least ten times. V usage is TRBV27 and J usage is TRBJ1-1; the match to TRBD1 covers 9 bases. There are 15 residues in the CDR3. CDR1 and CDR2 (germline): MNHEY, SMNVEV (reference sequence). V was pared by 0 bases and J by 2 bases, with 1 base of the junction left unmatched. The CDR3 region is CASSLSQGANTEAFF. For the CDR3, the DNA is TGTGCCAGCAGTTTATCACAGGGGGCAAACACTGAAGCTTTCTTT.

The J gene is TRBJ2-5, the V gene TRBV7-6, with TRBD2 as a possible D gene (5 bases). Germline values: CDR1 SGHVS, CDR2 FNYEAQ. The CDR3 totals 15 residues. Trimming took off 4 bases at V and 0 bases at J, with 12 bases between the two ends. CDR3: CASSSWGEDQETQYF. CDR3 in DNA: TGTGCCAGCAGCTCATGGGGAGAGGACCAAGAGACCCAGTACTTC.

This clonotype has a handful of counts. V is TRBV15 and J is TRBJ2-2, with 10 bases fitting TRBD1. Germline trimming cut 4 bases from V and 3 bases from J; bases unmatched to any gene: 2. Per the germline V gene, CDR1 is LNHNV and CDR2 is YYDKDF (reference sequence). CDR3 length equals 15 residues. In DNA form, the CDR3 reads TGTGCCACCAGCACCGGACAGGGGGACACCGGGGAGCTGTTTTTT. It encodes CATSTGQGDTGELFF.

The chain joins TRBV6-1 to TRBJ2-2, with 9 bases identical to TRBD2. The CDR3 has 15 amino acids. Germline values: CDR1 MNHNS, CDR2 SASEGT. Trimming cost V 7 bases and J 2 bases; bases outside gene matches: 5. Here the CDR3 reads CASTDSGGNTGELFF. DNA for the CDR3: TGTGCCAGCACCGATAGCGGGGGCAACACCGGGGAGCTGTTTTTT.

The chain carries TRBV20-1 and TRBJ1-4, with a possible D match to TRBD1 (5 bases). Trimming cost V 3 bases and J 8 bases, with 16 bases left between them. Germline V CDR1 and CDR2: DFQATT, SNEGSKA (reference sequence). The CDR3 is 14 residues long. The chain's CDR3 is CSARKGQGGEKLFF. CDR3 coding DNA: TGCAGTGCTAGGAAAGGCCAGGGAGGCGAAAAACTGTTTTTT.

The chain recombines TRBV6-1 with TRBJ2-3; no firm D call. Between the trimmed V and J ends, which lost 5 bases and 3 bases, there was a span of 9 bases. CDR3 length: 13 residues. The germline CDR1 and CDR2 sequences are MNHNS and SASEGT. CDR3 sequence reads: CASSLTPTDTQYF. The CDR3 DNA follows: TGTGCCAGCAGTCTTACGCCGACAGATACGCAGTATTTT.

V usage is TRBV14 and J usage is TRBJ1-6, with a tentative D call TRBD1 (5 bases). There are 16 residues in the CDR3. V was shortened by 0 bases and J by 6 bases, with 12 bases between the two germline ends. Germline assignment: CDR1 SGHDN and CDR2 FVKESK. The CDR3 DNA is TGTGCCAGCAGCCAAGACCCCGGGGGAAGTAATTCACCCCTCCACTTT. Its translation is CASSQDPGGSNSPLHF.

In this sample, this clonotype turned up a few times. The genes are TRBV6-6 and TRBJ1-2; 7 nucleotides agree with TRBD1. The CDR3 covers 11 residues. Germline values: CDR1 MNHNY, CDR2 SVGAGI (reference sequence). With 8 bases clipped from V and 8 bases from J, the junction kept 5 bases outside the gene matches. The CDR3 sequence: CASRDSPGYTF. The CDR3 bases are TGTGCCAGCCGGGACAGCCCCGGCTACACCTTC.

This clonotype was observed at least ten times. The chain joins TRBV5-5 to TRBJ2-3; the D gene is possibly TRBD1 (6 bases). From germline, CDR1 is SGHKS and CDR2 YYEKEE (reference sequence). The CDR3 covers 15 residues. V gave up 2 bases and J gave up 4 bases, with 14 bases separating them. This CDR3 is CASSFISRGADTQYF. DNA for the CDR3: TGTGCCAGCAGCTTTATAAGCAGGGGTGCAGATACGCAGTATTTT.

This clonotype has just a few counts. The chain is built from TRBV28 and TRBJ2-3; D is unclear. Germline V lookup: CDR1 MDHEN, CDR2 SYDVKM. The ends were cut back, 1 base at V and 0 bases at J, with 11 bases in the middle. This CDR3 contains 16 residues. The CDR3 DNA follows: TGTGCCAGCAGTTTATCTTACAGCCTTAGCACAGATACGCAGTATTTT. Its translation is CASSLSYSLSTDTQYF.

This clonotype occurred a few times. The chain links TRBV20-1 to TRBJ2-7, with TRBD1 identical over 11 bases. Germline lookup yields CDR1 DFQATT and CDR2 SNEGSKA (reference sequence). The ends lost 1 base at V and 3 bases at J; junction bases unmatched: 5. The CDR3 covers 15 residues. The CDR3 sequence: CSARVPGQGVYEQYF. For the CDR3, the DNA is TGCAGTGCTAGAGTACCGGGACAGGGGGTCTACGAGCAGTACTTC.

This chain links TRBV3-1 with TRBJ1-6; 7 positions match TRBD1. The CDR3 loop spans 15 amino acids. Germline lookup yields CDR1 LGHDT and CDR2 YNNKEL (reference sequence). The V and J ends lost 6 bases and 4 bases, in that order; junction bases with no gene match: 6. The DNA for the CDR3 is TGTGCCAGCAGTCACGGGACAGTTTATAATTCACCCCTCCACTTT. Encoded protein: CASSHGTVYNSPLHF.

The chain couples TRBV6-2 or TRBV6-3 to TRBJ2-7; possible D gene TRBD1, 6 bases. Germline values: CDR1 MNHEY, CDR2 SVGEGT. The CDR3 loop spans 14 amino acids. V lost 3 bases, J lost 6 bases, and 15 bases lay in between. For the CDR3, the DNA is TGTGCCAGCAGTTATGCTCCGGCAGGGGTCGAGCAGTACTTC. Translated: CASSYAPAGVEQYF.

There are a few counts of this clonotype. The V call is TRBV7-8, the J call TRBJ2-2; D is unclear. V was trimmed by 3 bases and J by 7 bases, leaving 6 bases between them. The CDR3 length is 12 residues. Germline assignment: CDR1 SGHVS and CDR2 FQNEAQ. The CDR3 DNA reads as TGTGCCAGCAGCTTCAGTGGCGGGGAGCTGTTTTTT. It translates to CASSFSGGELFF.